The present entry profiles one T cell receptor (beta chain) with its context. As handled by the study authors: From reference gene primer amplification, estimates of nucleated cell counts were derived. Clones were sequenced by immunoSEQ multiplex PCR, and TCRdb holds only the in-frame ones, with some missing. V and J calls and clone size are given by that table; D and trimming were obtained from the DNA. The data contain 300,000 to 400,000 clones, around 90% of them singletons. The V end lost 0 bases, the J end lost 2 bases, and 15 bases lay between the germline ends. Germline V lookup: CDR1 SGHKS, CDR2 YYEKEE (reference sequence). The CDR3 is made up of 16 amino acids. These data belong to a study of blood T cell repertoires in COVID-19. Study members were between about 18 and 95 years old and lived in 25 or so US regions. Self-reported history from a screening survey and questionnaire set each donor's cohort. Recovered participants had two consecutive negative NP/OP PCR tests, healthcare professional clearance, or symptom resolution.

This chain joins TRBV5-5 and TRBJ2-7; D perhaps matches TRBD2 (6 bases). This TCR was recovered from a man under 40 who had recovered from COVID-19. The sequenced sample consisted of PBMCs or T cells enriched from blood (not recorded which). CDR3 nucleotides: TGTGCCAGCAGCTTGGGTGGAGGGGTTAGGACCTACGAGCAGTACTTC. Translation gives CASSLGGGVRTYEQYF.